This TCR beta chain was profiled in a study of shared clonotypes between healthy human individuals. Study-wide findings and caveats: The study found approximately 5% of naive CD4 clonotypes shared across a few donors.

Using immunoSEQ multiplex PCR, the repertoire was profiled, and TCRdb retains in-frame clones only, with some absent. The table records about 1.1 million clones, around 78% of them present only once. The V gene's germline CDR1 is SGHTA and CDR2 FQGNSA. V lost 3 bases to trimming and J lost 0 bases, with 10 bases between them. The CDR3 extends over 15 amino acids. Comments on this clone: Its antigen is not identified.

The chain carries TRBV7-2 and TRBJ2-3, with no clear D. Sample: memory CD4+ T cells from PBMCs. Documented subset: CD45RA-negative fraction. The source of this sequence is a man younger than 35 in good health. Some clones in this sample may be carry-over from other donors' samples. DNA of the CDR3: TGTGCCAGCAGCTTCACCGCCTCTAGCACAGATACGCAGTATTTT. This gives the protein CASSFTASSTDTQYF.